This T cell receptor (beta chain) was observed in a study of long-term antiretroviral therapy in people with HIV. General observations from the study: Following ART, diversity rose but still fell short of transplant donor controls.

The CDR3 runs to 15 residues. Trimming stripped 2 bases from V and 4 bases from J, with 11 bases between. Germline CDR1 is SGHTA and CDR2 is FQGNSA. As to this clone: Its antigen is unknown.

The assay, immunoSEQ v3.0, was run at survey level. Sequencing was performed with immunoSEQ multiplex PCR; in TCRdb, only in-frame clones are kept and a portion is missing. The table lists just under 30,000 clones, roughly nine tenths of them singletons, with less than 8.5% in the top ten. The TCR was taken from a man aged 45-65 years with HIV. The sample was unsorted PBMCs, taken around 5 years before starting antiretroviral therapy. V and J are TRBV7-2 and TRBJ1-4; maybe TRBD1 (6 bases). The CDR3 DNA reads as TGTGCCAGCAGCTTAACAGGGCTGAATAATGAAAAACTGTTTTTT. This codes for CASSLTGLNNEKLFF.